The T cell receptor (beta chain) under discussion was sequenced for a study of blood T cell repertoires in COVID-19. Study-wide background: Samples representing acute and convalescent COVID-19 were sourced from the United States, Italy and Spain. Nucleic acid was either cDNA or gDNA, and it came from T cells, B-cell-depleted T cells, or PBMCs.

In the authors' workflow: Using reference gene primer amplification, nucleated cell counts were estimated. Sequencing used immunoSEQ multiplex PCR; TCRdb keeps in-frame clones, though not all of them. V and J calls and clone size are as listed in that table; D and trimming were resolved from the DNA. The table records some 170,000 clones, 60% to 85% of them present only once. V was clipped by 4 bases and J by 2 bases, with 16 bases between them. Germline V gives CDR1 LNHDA, CDR2 SQIVND (reference sequence). The CDR3 runs 16 residues. What was sequenced was peripheral blood. This sequence was found in a man in his 70s with acute or convalescent COVID-19. The genes are TRBV19 and TRBJ2-3, with a tentative D call TRBD2 (6 bases). The CDR3 bases are TGTGCCAGTAGTACACTGCGCGCGGGGAACACAGATACGCAGTATTTT. Translation gives CASSTLRAGNTDTQYF.